Listed below are T cell receptor beta chains from one sample, sequenced in a study of Ad26.COV2.S vaccination and SARS-CoV-2 variants. TCRdb's table, derived via immunoSEQ multiplex PCR, lists solely in-frame clones and lacks some. This sample has 500,000 or so clones, with roughly 87% found just once. The specimen was peripheral blood, collected in a trial of Ad26.COV2.S vaccine versus placebo. These receptors all come from a person aged 18 to 59 who received the Ad26.COV2.S COVID-19 vaccine or a placebo. The CDR3 runs from the conserved cysteine through the conserved F or W. Fields, in order: J gene, D gene, V gene, CDR3 length, CDR3 protein. A D gene is named only where the DNA matches it firmly.

J gene: TRBJ1-1; D gene: .; V gene: TRBV5-4; CDR3 length: 14; CDR3 protein: CASSPAIPNTEAFF
J gene: TRBJ2-6; D gene: .; V gene: TRBV2; CDR3 length: 14; CDR3 protein: CASSTGTGANVLTF
J gene: TRBJ2-7; D gene: TRBD1; V gene: TRBV19; CDR3 length: 18; CDR3 protein: CASSPTQGAGGRTYEQYF
J gene: TRBJ2-1; D gene: .; V gene: TRBV6-4; CDR3 length: 12; CDR3 protein: CASSDSRNEQFF
J gene: TRBJ1-6; D gene: .; V gene: TRBV28; CDR3 length: 14; CDR3 protein: CASSLGGSGSPLHF
J gene: TRBJ1-3; D gene: .; V gene: TRBV6-1; CDR3 length: 17; CDR3 protein: CASSEALGAASGNTIYF
J gene: TRBJ1-5; D gene: .; V gene: TRBV7-3; CDR3 length: 13; CDR3 protein: CASSPGRNQPQHF
J gene: TRBJ2-7; D gene: .; V gene: TRBV6-6; CDR3 length: 12; CDR3 protein: CASSYGGLEQYF
J gene: TRBJ2-7; D gene: .; V gene: TRBV7-9; CDR3 length: 13; CDR3 protein: CASSSTGSYEQYF
J gene: TRBJ2-1; D gene: .; V gene: TRBV7-9; CDR3 length: 14; CDR3 protein: CASSLAGATSSQFF
J gene: TRBJ2-7; D gene: .; V gene: TRBV10-3; CDR3 length: 12; CDR3 protein: CATGIGEYEQYF
J gene: TRBJ2-1; D gene: TRBD1; V gene: TRBV4-3; CDR3 length: 13; CDR3 protein: CASSLARDRGAFF
J gene: TRBJ1-2; D gene: .; V gene: TRBV19; CDR3 length: 13; CDR3 protein: CASSLGLNYGYTF
J gene: TRBJ1-3; D gene: .; V gene: TRBV27; CDR3 length: 14; CDR3 protein: CASRDSPSLGTIYF
J gene: TRBJ2-7; D gene: TRBD2; V gene: TRBV30; CDR3 length: 15; CDR3 protein: CAWRASGSRGHEQYF
J gene: TRBJ1-1; D gene: .; V gene: TRBV12-3/TRBV12-4; CDR3 length: 13; CDR3 protein: CASSFTYSEEAFF
J gene: TRBJ2-5; D gene: .; V gene: TRBV20-1; CDR3 length: 10; CDR3 protein: CSARQETQYF
J gene: TRBJ1-5; D gene: .; V gene: TRBV28; CDR3 length: 15; CDR3 protein: CASSPLWVINQPQHF